One sample yielded the 31 T cell receptor beta chains listed below, sequenced in a study of spatial heterogeneity in lung cancer. Study conclusions and caveats: Tumor mutation count correlated with how many alpha and beta TCRs expanded intratumorally.

The antigens these receptors bind are not known. TCRdb passed the 5' RACE reads through MiXCR, listing each CDR3 protein once. The data show approximately 860 distinct CDR3 sequences, roughly 45% seen once. Time point given: sample taken at primary tumor resection. The starting material was lung tumor tissue, obtained at surgery. The receptors originated from a female donor with early-stage non-small cell lung cancer.

In this sample, this clonotype is large (0.1 to 1%). The chain couples TRBV7-2 to TRBJ1-1; unclear D gene. This CDR3 is built from 15 residues. The V end lost 0 bases, the J end lost 2 bases, and 10 bases lay between the germline ends. Germline CDR1 and CDR2: SGHTA and FQGNSA. The CDR3 here is CASSLARQTNTEAFF. CDR3 nucleotide sequence: TGTGCCAGCAGCTTAGCGCGGCAGACTAACACTGAAGCTTTCTTT.

This clonotype was seen a few times. J is TRBJ2-7 and V is TRBV6-5, with TRBD1 matching over 7 bases. Trimming cost V 6 bases and J 7 bases; bases outside gene matches: 12. CDR1 and CDR2 from the germline V gene are MNHEY and SVGAGI. This CDR3 comprises 14 residues. CDR3 DNA sequence: TGTGCCAGCAGCACCGGGACAGCGTCTCGGGAGCAGTACTTC. It yields the protein CASSTGTASREQYF.

The chain combines TRBV27 with TRBJ2-7; 9 bases map to TRBD1. The CDR3 totals 13 residues. Germline V gene lookup returns CDR1 MNHEY and CDR2 SMNVEV (reference sequence). The ends lost 8 bases at V and 3 bases at J; junction bases unmatched: 5. The chain's CDR3 is CASGTGLGYEQYF. The CDR3 region has the DNA TGTGCCAGCGGGACAGGGTTGGGCTACGAGCAGTACTTC.

This chain joins TRBV12-3 or TRBV12-4 and TRBJ2-3; no reliable D call. The CDR3 is 15 residues long. Trimming pared 5 bases from V and 0 bases from J, leaving 12 bases between. CDR3 sequence reads: CASSGFLGSTDTQYF. The CDR3 DNA is TGTGCCAGCAGTGGATTCTTGGGGAGCACAGATACGCAGTATTTT.

The chain uses TRBV9 and TRBJ2-1, with 7 bases fitting TRBD2. CDR1 SGDLS and CDR2 YYNGEE come from the germline V gene. V shed 4 bases, J shed 1 base, and the junction held 8 bases outside the gene matches. The CDR3 loop spans 16 amino acids. The CDR3 nucleotides read TGTGCCAGCAGCCCCCGGACTAGGACTTCCTACAATGAGCAGTTCTTC. Its protein is CASSPRTRTSYNEQFF.

This clonotype showed up just a few times. The chain employs TRBV24-1 and TRBJ2-6; tentative D call: TRBD2 (6 bases). The length of the CDR3 is 17 residues. Trimming left V 4 bases short and J 0 bases short, with 12 bases between. CDR1 is KGHDR and CDR2 is SFDVKD in the germline V gene. The CDR3 here is CATSEGTSSSGANVLTF. The CDR3 coding sequence is TGTGCCACCAGTGAGGGGACTTCCAGCTCTGGGGCCAACGTCCTGACTTTC.

The V gene is TRBV28, the J gene TRBJ2-5; TRBD1 matches at 10 bases. Germline CDR1 reads MDHEN; CDR2 reads SYDVKM. With 6 bases clipped from V and 9 bases from J, the junction kept 16 bases outside the gene matches. The CDR3 extends over 16 amino acids. The CDR3 spells CASSFDVGQGDLSQYF. DNA of the CDR3: TGTGCCAGCAGCTTTGACGTCGGACAGGGGGACCTTTCCCAGTACTTC.

This clonotype is categorized as medium-sized. CDR3 sequence: CASSIILGGQFFSGGANVLTF. The CDR3 coding sequence is TGTGCCAGTAGTATAATTTTGGGAGGACAGTTCTTCTCTGGAGGGGCCAACGTCCTGACTTTC. The chain uses TRBV19 and TRBJ2-6; the D call may be TRBD1 or TRBD2 (6 bases each). CDR3 size: 21 residues. The germline V and J ends were trimmed by 2 bases and 4 bases, with 27 bases remaining between them. Germline-derived CDR1 and CDR2 are LNHDA and SQIVND (reference sequence).

The chain uses TRBV20-1 and TRBJ1-2; 9 nucleotides align to TRBD1. This CDR3 is 13 amino acids long. Germline lookup yields CDR1 DFQATT and CDR2 SNEGSKA (reference sequence). Trimming removed 5 bases from V and 4 bases from J; junction bases left unmatched: 5. The CDR3 loop is CSARTGVGYGYTF. The CDR3 bases are TGCAGTGCTCGGACAGGGGTCGGCTATGGCTACACCTTC.

This clonotype was recorded a few times. The rearrangement uses TRBV11-3 and TRBJ2-3, with D perhaps TRBD2 (5 bases). The CDR3 has 13 residues. Germline V lookup: CDR1 SGHNT, CDR2 YENEEA. Trimming cost V 1 base and J 6 bases, with 8 bases left between them. The CDR3, as DNA: TGTGCCAGCAGCTTAGCCGGGGATGATACGCAGTATTTT. This encodes CASSLAGDDTQYF.

The CDR3 DNA is TGTGCCAGCAGCCAAGAATGGTCGTACCAAGAGACCCAGTACTTC. The encoded protein is CASSQEWSYQETQYF. J is TRBJ2-5 and V is TRBV14, with D uncertain. V lost 0 bases and J 0 bases, leaving 8 bases between the germline ends. Looked up from germline, CDR1 is SGHDN and CDR2 is FVKESK. This CDR3 comprises 15 residues. Complete variable domain (other parts from reference TRBV14 and TRBJ2-5): EAGVTQFPSHSVIEKGQTVTLRCDPISGHDNLYWYRRVMGKEIKFLLHFVKESKQDESGMPNNRFLAERTGGTYSTLKVQPAELEDSGVYFCASSQEWSYQETQYFGPGTRLLVL.

By frequency in the sample, this clonotype is medium-sized. The genes are TRBV20-1 and TRBJ2-3, with D unresolved. V was pared by 1 base and J by 6 bases, with 5 bases between. Looked up from germline, CDR1 is DFQATT and CDR2 is SNEGSKA (reference sequence). The CDR3 length is 11 residues. The CDR3 DNA reads TGCAGTGCTAGAGCAGAGGATACGCAGTATTTT. Its protein product is CSARAEDTQYF.

The gene calls are TRBV28 and TRBJ2-7, with 8 bases aligning to TRBD1. After removal of 6 bases from V and 0 bases from J, the junction contained 4 bases not matched to a gene. Germline CDR1 is MDHEN and CDR2 is SYDVKM. The CDR3 contains 14 residues. For the CDR3, the DNA is TGTGCCAGCAGCTACAGGGGGAGCTCCTACGAGCAGTACGTC. It is translated as CASSYRGSSYEQYV.

Sample share makes this clonotype large. The chain couples TRBV12-3 or TRBV12-4 to TRBJ2-6; a possible D gene is TRBD2 (6 bases). The V end was cut by 7 bases, the J end by 11 bases, with 18 bases between. This CDR3 has 14 residues. CDR3 loop: CASNLLGRFHVLTF. CDR3 sequence (DNA): TGTGCCAGCAACCTTCTCGGGAGATTCCACGTCCTGACTTTC.

V and J are TRBV29-1 and TRBJ1-2; D remains unclear. The CDR3 is 11 amino acids. Germline V gene sequence: CDR1 SQVTM, CDR2 ANQGSEA. Trimming removed 4 bases from V and 1 base from J, with 4 bases in between. The CDR3 protein is CSVVVNYGYTF. CDR3 bases: TGCAGCGTTGTCGTTAACTATGGCTACACCTTC. The whole variable domain, filled in from reference TRBV29-1 and TRBJ1-2, reads SAVISQKPSRDICQRGTSLTIQCQVDSQVTMMFWYRQQPGQSLTLIATANQGSEATYESGFVIDKFPISRPNLTFSTLTVSNMSPEDSSIYLCSVVVNYGYTFGSGTRLTVV.

This clonotype ranks as medium-sized. The J gene is TRBJ1-4, the V gene TRBV3-1; D gene uncertain. The CDR3 is 16 amino acids. The germline V gene encodes CDR1 LGHDT and CDR2 YNNKEL (reference sequence). Trimming took 0 bases from V and 7 from J, leaving 15 bases between them. The CDR3 is CASSQEGGRAGEKLFF. In DNA, the CDR3 is TGTGCCAGCAGCCAAGAAGGAGGTCGGGCAGGTGAAAAACTGTTTTTT.

V and J are TRBV20-1 and TRBJ1-2; D gene ambiguous. Trimming pared 5 bases from V and 8 bases from J, leaving 15 bases between. Germline V gene data show CDR1 as DFQATT and CDR2 as SNEGSKA (reference sequence). The CDR3 contains 12 residues. CDR3 residues: CSAGLGRKGYTF. CDR3 coding DNA: TGCAGTGCTGGCTTAGGGAGGAAGGGCTACACCTTC.

This chain links TRBV4-3 with TRBJ1-1; 8 bases line up with TRBD1. The CDR3 length is 15 residues. Per germline, CDR1 LGHNA and CDR2 YSLEER. After removal of 4 bases from V and 0 bases from J, the junction contained 4 bases not matched to a gene. The CDR3 DNA follows: TGCGCCAGCAGCCCCAGACAGGGGCTGAACACTGAAGCTTTCTTT. This translates into CASSPRQGLNTEAFF.

The V call is TRBV2, the J call TRBJ1-4; 11 bases map to TRBD1. This CDR3 region has 16 residues. The V segment lost 5 bases and the J segment 8 bases; nucleotides outside the gene matches: 10. From germline, CDR1 is SNHLY and CDR2 FYNNEI. The CDR3 coding sequence is TGTGCCAGCAGTTCCGGACAGGGGGCTGGAGCGGAAAAACTGTTTTTT. It specifies CASSSGQGAGAEKLFF.

The chain uses TRBV5-6 and TRBJ2-5; 7 nucleotides align to TRBD1. The CDR3 is 16 residues long. Losses at the gene ends were 1 base for V and 6 bases for J; bases not matched to a gene: 12. CDR1 SGHDT and CDR2 YYEEEE come from the germline V gene. CDR3 DNA sequence: TGTGCCAGCAGCTTGAGGGGGCCCGGCCCTCTAAAGACCCAGTACTTC. Its protein product is CASSLRGPGPLKTQYF. Using reference TRBV5-6 and TRBJ2-5 for the parts outside the CDR3, the full variable domain is DAGVTQSPTHLIKTRGQQVTLRCSPKSGHDTVSWYQQALGQGPQFIFQYYEEEERQRGNFPDRFSGHQFPNYSSELNVNALLLGDSALYLCASSLRGPGPLKTQYFGPGTRLLVL.

The chain links TRBV7-9 to TRBJ1-1; 7 bases align to TRBD1. Per the germline V gene, CDR1 is SEHNR and CDR2 is FQNEAQ (reference sequence). The V and J ends lost 5 bases and 4 bases, in that order; junction bases with no gene match: 7. This CDR3 comprises 14 residues. The CDR3 nucleotides are TGTGCCAGCAGCCCCGAGGGACAGAGCACTGAAGCTTTCTTT. Translated: CASSPEGQSTEAFF.

This clonotype ranks as large (0.1 to 1%). J is TRBJ2-2 and V is TRBV24-1; D not certain. The CDR3 has 17 amino acids. The V gene's germline CDR1 is KGHDR and CDR2 SFDVKD. Trimming stripped 0 bases from V and 0 bases from J, with 10 bases between. The CDR3 nucleotides are TGTGCCACCAGTGATTTGCCCGTTCCCCCGAACACCGGGGAGCTGTTTTTT. It specifies CATSDLPVPPNTGELFF.

By share, this clonotype ranks as large. This chain uses TRBV28 with TRBJ2-3; 7 bases are a match to TRBD2. The germline V gene encodes CDR1 MDHEN and CDR2 SYDVKM. The CDR3 consists of 14 residues. With V trimmed by 10 bases and J by 3 bases, 10 bases remained unmatched. The CDR3 reads CATTVGGGTDTQYF. In DNA, the CDR3 is TGTGCCACCACCGTGGGGGGAGGGACAGATACGCAGTATTTT.

V usage is TRBV19 and J usage is TRBJ2-7; weak D call: TRBD2 (6 bases). V shed 0 bases and J shed 6 bases, with 24 bases lying between them. This CDR3 contains 18 residues. The V gene's germline CDR1 is LNHDA and CDR2 SQIVND (reference sequence). The CDR3 sequence: CASSIDLRGILGHSEQYF. The CDR3 DNA reads as TGTGCCAGTAGTATAGATCTCCGCGGGATTCTCGGGCACTCCGAGCAGTACTTC.

By share of the sample, this clonotype is large (0.1 to 1%). The chain couples TRBV20-1 to TRBJ2-3, with 14 positions matching TRBD2. CDR1 and CDR2 from the germline V gene are DFQATT and SNEGSKA (reference sequence). The CDR3 covers 15 residues. V shed 5 bases and J 3 bases; nucleotides not matched to a gene: 4. The CDR3 loop reads CSASGLAGVTDTQYF. CDR3 coding DNA: TGCAGTGCTTCGGGACTAGCGGGAGTTACAGATACGCAGTATTTT.

This rearrangement joins TRBV7-9 to TRBJ1-6; TRBD1 might be the D (5 bases). CDR1 is SEHNR, CDR2 FQNEAQ, per germline (reference sequence). This CDR3 comprises 11 residues. V was clipped by 10 bases and J by 14 bases, with 15 bases between them. The CDR3 region is CAIYTGNSLHF. In DNA, the CDR3 is TGTGCCATATATACAGGAAATTCCCTCCACTTT.

The V and J genes are TRBV7-2 and TRBJ2-3; D uncertain. V was clipped by 4 bases and J by 4 bases, with 9 bases between them. Looked up from germline, CDR1 is SGHTA and CDR2 is FQGNSA. The CDR3 has 13 residues. The CDR3 bases are TGTGCCAGCAGCTCCACTGGGGCAGATACGCAGTATTTT. Its translation is CASSSTGADTQYF.

This clonotype is large. CDR3 nucleotides: TGTGCCAGCAGCCAAGATCAGATAGATACGCAGTATTTT. Amino acid sequence: CASSQDQIDTQYF. V usage is TRBV14 and J usage is TRBJ2-3; D is unresolved. V dropped 0 bases and J dropped 5 bases, with 6 bases sitting between them. CDR1 is SGHDN, CDR2 FVKESK, per germline. This CDR3 comprises 13 residues.

This clonotype was seen just once. The chain joins TRBV5-1 to TRBJ1-1; D remains unclear. Germline CDR1 and CDR2: SGHRS and YFSETQ. The germline V and J ends were trimmed by 4 bases and 1 base, with 8 bases remaining between them. CDR3 length: 13 amino acids. CDR3 residues: CASSPAGNTEAFF. The CDR3 bases are TGCGCCAGCAGCCCGGCCGGGAACACTGAAGCTTTCTTT.

V usage is TRBV10-3 and J usage is TRBJ2-1, with 13 bases that match TRBD2. Germline V gives CDR1 ENHRY, CDR2 SYGVKD. The V gene end was trimmed by 4 bases and the J gene end by 8 bases; junction bases not matched to a gene: 8. CDR3 length: 16 residues. The CDR3 DNA reads TGTGCCATCAGTGGAATACTAGCGGGAGGGCCATATGAGCAGTTCTTC. As protein: CAISGILAGGPYEQFF.

Within the sample, this clonotype is large (0.1 to 1%). The chain combines TRBV7-2 with TRBJ2-7; either TRBD1 or TRBD2 may fit D (5 bases each). Per the germline V gene, CDR1 is SGHTA and CDR2 is FQGNSA. This CDR3 is 13 amino acids long. Trimming pared 1 base from V and 2 bases from J, leaving 6 bases between. In DNA form, the CDR3 reads TGTGCCAGCAGCTTAGTGGGACCCTACGAGCAGTACTTC. Translation gives CASSLVGPYEQYF.